This TCR beta chain was obtained from a study of cytomegalovirus exposure and HLA in healthy donors. In the study overall: A prior analysis found more than 90 million unique TCR beta sequences from 150 million to 200 million T cells. Study-wide points: Some V segments (TRBV6-2 and TRBV6-3 among them) were excluded as indistinguishable. Accounts indicate the classifier identified cytomegalovirus status with strong specificity and sensitivity. The authors later found TCR association rates varying by HLA locus, with DRB1 most and HLA-C fewest.

The V segment lost 2 bases and the J segment 5 bases; nucleotides outside the gene matches: 13. This CDR3 region has 17 residues. Germline CDR1 reads SEHNR; CDR2 reads FQNEAQ (reference sequence). Concerning this clone itself: Its antigen is undetermined.

Amplification used 60 Vbeta primers and 13 Jbeta primers. Clones were sequenced by immunoSEQ multiplex PCR, and TCRdb holds only the in-frame ones, with some missing. The repertoire has some 110,000 clones, 76% of them found once; the top ten carry approximately 2%. What was sequenced was PBMCs. The V gene is TRBV7-9, the J gene TRBJ2-5; 8 positions match TRBD2. This receptor was identified in a man aged 45-65 years in good health and CMV-seronegative. CDR3 nucleotide sequence: TGTGCCAGCAGCTTAAGGCCCAGCGGGGGCCGGGGGGAGACCCAGTACTTC. This sequence encodes CASSLRPSGGRGETQYF.